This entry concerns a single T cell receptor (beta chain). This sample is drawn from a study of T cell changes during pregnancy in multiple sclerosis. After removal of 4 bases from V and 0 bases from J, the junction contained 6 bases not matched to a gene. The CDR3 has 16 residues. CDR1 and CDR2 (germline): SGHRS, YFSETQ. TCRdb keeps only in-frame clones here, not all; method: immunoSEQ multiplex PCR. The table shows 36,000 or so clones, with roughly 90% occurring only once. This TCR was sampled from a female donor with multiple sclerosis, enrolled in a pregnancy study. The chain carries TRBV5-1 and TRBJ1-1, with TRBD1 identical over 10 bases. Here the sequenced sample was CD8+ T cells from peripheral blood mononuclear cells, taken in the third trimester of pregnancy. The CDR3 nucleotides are TGCGCCAGCAGCGTAAGACAGGGGGCTGTGAACACTGAAGCTTTCTTT. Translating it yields CASSVRQGAVNTEAFF.